This TCR beta chain appears in the sequencing data of a study of blood T cell repertoires in COVID-19. As for the study in general: Sites in the United States, Italy and Spain provided acute and convalescent COVID-19 samples. The analysed material was cDNA or gDNA that came from T cells, B-cell-depleted T cells, or PBMCs.

Original data processing: Amplification of reference gene primers was used by the study to estimate nucleated cell counts. Using immunoSEQ multiplex PCR, the repertoire was profiled, and TCRdb retains in-frame clones only, with some absent. That table gives V, J and clone size, and the DNA gave D and trimming. The sample contains tens of thousands of clones, 70% to 85% of which appear only once. The source is a man in his sixties with acute or convalescent COVID-19. Specimen: peripheral blood.

CDR3 amino acids: CASSPYTGRGGYTF. The DNA of the CDR3 is TGTGCCAGCAGCCCCTACACAGGGAGGGGCGGCTACACCTTC. J is TRBJ1-2 and V is TRBV5-6; possibly TRBD1 for D (6 bases). V shed 4 bases and J shed 8 bases, with 18 bases lying between them. This CDR3 has 14 residues. Germline V gene data show CDR1 as SGHDT and CDR2 as YYEEEE. Full variable domain (missing parts from reference TRBV5-6 and TRBJ1-2): DAGVTQSPTHLIKTRGQQVTLRCSPKSGHDTVSWYQQALGQGPQFIFQYYEEEERQRGNFPDRFSGHQFPNYSSELNVNALLLGDSALYLCASSPYTGRGGYTFGSGTRLTVV.